Presented here are 30 T cell receptor beta chains from one specimen sequenced in a study of T cell changes during pregnancy in multiple sclerosis. Some clones are missing from TCRdb's copy, which holds only in-frame ones; the method was immunoSEQ multiplex PCR. The sample carries around 60,000 clones, about nine tenths recorded once. Sample: peripheral blood, taken in the first trimester of pregnancy. These receptors came from a female donor with multiple sclerosis, enrolled in a pregnancy study.

This chain joins TRBV18 and TRBJ2-1; unclear D gene. Looked up from germline, CDR1 is KGHSH and CDR2 is LQKENI. The CDR3 contains 14 residues. V was pared by 0 bases and J by 3 bases, with 6 bases between. Written as DNA, the CDR3 is TGTGCCAGCTCACCACCTCAGGACTACAATGAGCAGTTCTTC. Its protein is CASSPPQDYNEQFF.

V and J are TRBV6-1 and TRBJ1-2, with 9 bases lining up with TRBD1. Germline trimming cut 11 bases from V and 14 bases from J; bases unmatched to any gene: 18. The length of the CDR3 is 13 residues. Germline CDR1 reads MNHNS; CDR2 reads SASEGT. Written as DNA, the CDR3 is TGTGCCGTTCCTAACCGGGACAGGGATTTATTGACCTTC. This translates into CAVPNRDRDLLTF.

This chain links TRBV5-1 with TRBJ1-4; perhaps TRBD1 as D (5 bases). V was pared by 2 bases and J by 7 bases, with 15 bases between. Germline V lookup: CDR1 SGHRS, CDR2 YFSETQ. The CDR3 length is 15 residues. CDR3 sequence reads: CASSFSAGLGEKLFF. CDR3 sequence (DNA): TGCGCCAGCAGCTTCAGCGCAGGGCTAGGTGAAAAACTGTTTTTT.

The rearrangement uses TRBV2 and TRBJ1-1; 7 bases fit TRBD1. The CDR3 covers 16 residues. Per germline, CDR1 SNHLY and CDR2 FYNNEI. The V segment lost 6 bases and the J segment 2 bases; nucleotides outside the gene matches: 12. In DNA form, the CDR3 reads TGTGCCAGCAGCCTCCCCCCGGGACAGTTAAACACTGAAGCTTTCTTT. As protein: CASSLPPGQLNTEAFF.

The V and J genes are TRBV6-1 and TRBJ2-1, with D maybe TRBD1 (6 bases). The CDR3 is 12 residues long. V gave up 8 bases and J gave up 8 bases, with 13 bases separating them. Germline V gene data show CDR1 as MNHNS and CDR2 as SASEGT. CDR3: CASLPRGYEQFF. The CDR3 DNA reads as TGTGCCAGCCTCCCTAGGGGGTATGAGCAGTTCTTC.

This clone came up once. The gene calls are TRBV7-2 and TRBJ2-5; 7 bases agree with TRBD1. CDR3 length: 14 amino acids. Germline CDR1 SGHTA, CDR2 FQGNSA. V lost 5 bases to trimming and J lost 4 bases; unmatched junction nucleotides: 7. The CDR3 spells CASSRQGGGETQYF. The CDR3 DNA sequence: TGTGCCAGCAGCCGACAGGGTGGGGGAGAGACCCAGTACTTC.

The V call is TRBV28, the J call TRBJ2-3; 9 nucleotides match TRBD2. Germline CDR1 and CDR2: MDHEN and SYDVKM. This CDR3 contains 15 residues. Trimming removed 5 bases from V and 2 bases from J; junction bases left unmatched: 5. For the CDR3, the DNA is TGTGCCAGCAGTAACATAGCGGGAGACACAGATACGCAGTATTTT. Residues: CASSNIAGDTDTQYF. The entire variable domain, with the rest obtained from reference TRBV28 and TRBJ2-3, is as follows: DVKVTQSSRYLVKRTGEKVFLECVQDMDHENMFWYRQDPGLGLRLIYFSYDVKMKEKGDIPEGYSVSREKKERFSLILESASTNQTSMYLCASSNIAGDTDTQYFGPGTRLTVL.

The chain has TRBV7-8 and TRBJ1-2; D is unclear. Trimming cost V 4 bases and J 4 bases, with 13 bases left between them. Per the germline V gene, CDR1 is SGHVS and CDR2 is FQNEAQ. The CDR3 is 14 amino acids. For the CDR3, the DNA is TGTGCCAGCAGCTCCCAGGCTATCGGCTATGGCTACACCTTC. Translation gives CASSSQAIGYGYTF.

The V and J genes are TRBV6-5 and TRBJ2-7; 7 bases are a match to TRBD2. V lost 4 bases and J lost 3; bases outside the gene matches: 9. Germline V lookup: CDR1 MNHEY, CDR2 SVGAGI. The CDR3 runs to 15 residues. CDR3 sequence: CASSSNPSGFYEQYF. The DNA of the CDR3 is TGTGCCAGCAGTTCTAATCCTAGCGGATTCTACGAGCAGTACTTC.

The chain couples TRBV4-3 to TRBJ1-1; no reliable D call. Trimming took off 4 bases at V and 0 bases at J, with 9 bases between the two ends. The V gene's germline CDR1 is LGHNA and CDR2 YSLEER. The CDR3 has 14 amino acids. The CDR3 protein is CASSRQPMNTEAFF. Written as DNA, the CDR3 is TGCGCCAGCAGCCGGCAACCCATGAACACTGAAGCTTTCTTT.

This clone was recorded only once. This chain uses TRBV10-3 with TRBJ1-3; TRBD1 might be the D (5 bases). V lost 6 bases, J lost 1 base, and 10 bases lay in between. Germline CDR1 ENHRY, CDR2 SYGVKD. This CDR3 region has 14 residues. CDR3 DNA sequence: TGTGCCATCAGCGCTGCAGGGTCTGGAAACACCATATATTTT. This gives the protein CAISAAGSGNTIYF.

The V gene is TRBV30, the J gene TRBJ1-1; D gene ambiguous. Trimming pared 3 bases from V and 0 bases from J, leaving 14 bases between. CDR1 and CDR2 (germline): GTSNPN, SVGIG (reference sequence). This CDR3 contains 15 residues. Here the CDR3 DNA reads TGTGCCTGGAGCGTCATCCTAGCCTTGAACACTGAAGCTTTCTTT. Translation: CAWSVILALNTEAFF. The full variable domain, with the rest looked up from reference TRBV30 and TRBJ1-1, is SQTIHQWPATLVQPVGSPLSLECTVEGTSNPNLYWYRQAAGRGLQLLFYSVGIGQISSEVPQNLSASRPQDRQFILSSKKLLLSDSGFYLCAWSVILALNTEAFFGQGTRLTVV.

The chain is built from TRBV7-9 and TRBJ1-4, with a weak D call TRBD1 (6 bases). Germline V gives CDR1 SEHNR, CDR2 FQNEAQ (reference sequence). The V gene lost 2 bases and the J gene lost 6 bases, with 7 bases spanning the gap. The CDR3 totals 13 residues. The CDR3 is CASSLKGDEKLFF. CDR3 nucleotide sequence: TGTGCCAGCAGCTTAAAGGGGGATGAAAAACTGTTTTTT.

The chain links TRBV6-5 to TRBJ2-3; 8 bases match TRBD1. In germline, CDR1 is MNHEY, CDR2 SVGAGI. Unmatched junction bases numbered 9, after V lost 6 bases and J lost 4 bases. This CDR3 has 15 amino acids. The CDR3 sequence: CASSKGQAIPDTQYF. CDR3 nucleotide sequence: TGTGCCAGCAGCAAGGGACAGGCGATACCAGATACGCAGTATTTT.

The chain carries TRBV4-3 and TRBJ1-2, with no clear D. The CDR3 loop spans 16 amino acids. Germline values: CDR1 LGHNA, CDR2 YSLEER. V was cut by 0 bases and J by 5 bases, with 16 bases left in between. CDR3 residues: CASSQDVAALGYGYTF. The CDR3 DNA reads as TGCGCCAGCAGCCAAGACGTGGCGGCGCTCGGTTATGGCTACACCTTC.

The chain combines TRBV7-9 with TRBJ2-7; D may be TRBD1 (5 bases). The V and J ends lost 1 base and 6 bases respectively, with 16 bases between them. CDR3 size: 15 residues. Germline V gene sequence: CDR1 SEHNR, CDR2 FQNEAQ (reference sequence). Written as DNA, the CDR3 is TGTGCCAGCAGCTTAGGGGTCCTAGAGCAGGGCGAGCAGTACTTC. Translating it yields CASSLGVLEQGEQYF.

This clone came up once. V is TRBV2 and J is TRBJ1-4, with a possible D match to TRBD1 (5 bases). The CDR3 covers 14 residues. V lost 6 bases and J lost 5, with 13 bases in between. Germline-derived CDR1 and CDR2 are SNHLY and FYNNEI. The CDR3 reads CASRRQPENEKLFF. CDR3 nucleotide sequence: TGTGCCAGCAGAAGACAGCCCGAAAATGAAAAACTGTTTTTT.

The chain uses TRBV4-3 and TRBJ2-7; the D gene is possibly TRBD1 (6 bases). From germline, CDR1 is LGHNA and CDR2 YSLEER. CDR3 size: 15 residues. V lost 2 bases and J 2 bases, leaving 13 bases between the germline ends. The CDR3 DNA follows: TGCGCCAGCAGCCAATCAGGGGTCCCAACCTACGAGCAGTACTTC. This gives the protein CASSQSGVPTYEQYF.

This chain joins TRBV27 and TRBJ2-1; 7 nucleotides align to TRBD1. The CDR3 loop spans 14 amino acids. The junction had 6 bases not matched to a gene; V was cut back by 3 bases and J by 7 bases. Per germline, CDR1 MNHEY and CDR2 SMNVEV (reference sequence). This CDR3 reads CASSFDPRGNEQFF. The CDR3 bases are TGTGCCAGCAGTTTCGACCCCAGGGGGAATGAGCAGTTCTTC.

The chain uses TRBV4-3 and TRBJ1-2, with D perhaps TRBD1 (5 bases). Trimming left V 0 bases short and J 2 bases short, with 10 bases between. The length of the CDR3 is 15 residues. Germline CDR1 is LGHNA and CDR2 is YSLEER. The CDR3 bases are TGCGCCAGCAGCCAAGACGGAAGGGGAAACTATGGCTACACCTTC. Encoded protein: CASSQDGRGNYGYTF.

This rearrangement joins TRBV19 to TRBJ1-1; D remains ambiguous. The germline gives CDR1 LNHDA, CDR2 SQIVND (reference sequence). This CDR3 is 14 amino acids long. The V gene lost 3 bases and the J gene lost 2 bases, with 10 bases spanning the gap. In DNA, the CDR3 is TGTGCCAGTAGTATCTGGCAGGCTAACACTGAAGCTTTCTTT. Amino acid sequence: CASSIWQANTEAFF.

The CDR3 spells CASSFRGPDTQYF. As DNA, the CDR3 is TGTGCCAGCAGTTTCCGGGGTCCAGATACGCAGTATTTT. The chain recombines TRBV27 with TRBJ2-3; maybe TRBD2 (5 bases). CDR1 is MNHEY and CDR2 is SMNVEV in the germline V gene (reference sequence). The CDR3 loop spans 13 amino acids. V was clipped by 3 bases and J by 4 bases, with 8 bases between them.

The chain links TRBV7-2 to TRBJ1-5; D ambiguous. Trimming removed 4 bases at V and 0 bases at J, with 13 bases between. CDR1 SGHTA and CDR2 FQGNSA come from the germline V gene. The CDR3 contains 16 residues. CDR3 nucleotide sequence: TGTGCCAGCAGCTCCCGGGGTGGATATAGCAATCAGCCCCAGCATTTT. Translated, it gives CASSSRGGYSNQPQHF. Full variable domain (outside the CDR3, taken from reference TRBV7-2 and TRBJ1-5): GAGVSQSPSNKVTEKGKDVELRCDPISGHTALYWYRQSLGQGLEFLIYFQGNSAPDKSGLPSDRFSAERTGGSVSTLTIQRTQQEDSAVYLCASSSRGGYSNQPQHFGDGTRLSIL.

The gene calls are TRBV6-5 and TRBJ1-1, with 7 bases fitting TRBD1. The germline V gene has CDR1 MNHEY and CDR2 SVGAGI. CDR3 length: 14 residues. V trimming: 2 bases; J trimming: 2 bases; junction bases outside the gene matches: 2. The CDR3 loop is CASSYKGANTEAFF. The CDR3 DNA reads as TGTGCCAGCAGTTACAAGGGGGCAAACACTGAAGCTTTCTTT.

The rearrangement joins TRBV7-2 to TRBJ2-7; TRBD1 matches at 8 bases. J lost 0 bases, V lost 6 bases, and 4 bases had no gene match. The germline CDR1 and CDR2 sequences are SGHTA and FQGNSA. The CDR3 has 14 amino acids. CDR3 residues: CASSRTGSSYEQYF. CDR3 bases: TGTGCCAGCAGTAGGACAGGGAGCTCCTACGAGCAGTACTTC. Drawing the rest from reference TRBV7-2 and TRBJ2-7, the complete variable domain is GAGVSQSPSNKVTEKGKDVELRCDPISGHTALYWYRQSLGQGLEFLIYFQGNSAPDKSGLPSDRFSAERTGGSVSTLTIQRTQQEDSAVYLCASSRTGSSYEQYFGPGTRLTVT.

In this sample, this clone turned up once. The V gene is TRBV10-2, the J gene TRBJ2-7; 8 positions agree with TRBD2. CDR1 and CDR2 (germline): WSHSY, SAAADI. The CDR3 covers 18 residues. J lost 0 bases, V lost 4 bases, and 14 bases had no gene match. In nucleotides, the CDR3 is TGCGCCAGCAGTGTGTCGGGAGGGCCGTCAAAATTCTCCTACGAGCAGTACTTC. Its translation is CASSVSGGPSKFSYEQYF.

The chain employs TRBV4-1 and TRBJ1-1; TRBD1 aligns across 7 bases. The CDR3 covers 20 residues. The germline CDR1 and CDR2 sequences are MGHRA and YSYEKL. J gave up 3 bases and V 1 base, and 20 bases lay outside the gene matches. CDR3 loop: CASSQAPGQSEGPLYTEAFF. The CDR3 nucleotides read TGCGCCAGCAGCCAAGCTCCGGGACAGTCGGAGGGTCCCTTATACACTGAAGCTTTCTTT.

The gene calls are TRBV25-1 and TRBJ2-6; a possible D gene is TRBD2 (5 bases). The germline V gene has CDR1 MGHDK and CDR2 SYGVNS. The CDR3 is 14 amino acids. V lost 2 bases, J lost 4 bases, and 6 bases lay in between. The CDR3 DNA reads as TGTGCCAGCAGTGAAGCGGGCGGGGCCAACGTCCTGACTTTC. Translated, it gives CASSEAGGANVLTF.

The chain joins TRBV19 to TRBJ2-5; TRBD2 aligns across 7 bases. V trimming: 5 bases; J trimming: 3 bases; junction bases outside the gene matches: 9. This CDR3 has 15 residues. Germline V gene sequence: CDR1 LNHDA, CDR2 SQIVND (reference sequence). The CDR3 sequence: CASSPRIAGEETQYF. The CDR3 DNA reads as TGTGCCAGTAGTCCGCGTATCGCGGGGGAAGAGACCCAGTACTTC.

CDR3 coding DNA: TGTGCCAGTAGGGGTAATGGAGAAGAGACCCAGTACTTC. Protein product: CASRGNGEETQYF. This chain uses TRBV19 with TRBJ2-5; no definite D call. The CDR3 has 13 amino acids. The germline V gene has CDR1 LNHDA and CDR2 SQIVND (reference sequence). V was trimmed by 6 bases and J by 3 bases, leaving 11 bases between them.